This TCR beta chain was captured in a study of PD-L1 blockade in urothelial cancer (dated by TCRdb to about 2017). As for the study more broadly: Therapy was started in about 2014 for all patients, and atezolizumab 1,200 mg was administered intravenously every 3 weeks. About 85% of the roughly 29 patients were males with bladder-origin urothelial cancer, and about 65% of the 29 reported a prior smoking history. Patients had an ECOG performance status of 0 or 1 and had received between 0 and 3 prior chemotherapy regimens. Blood samples were analyzed at 3 weeks after treatment start (second dose) and at 6 weeks after treatment start. A median of about 150,000 T cells and some 82,000 unique TCRs was obtained from blood samples, and a median clonality of 0.080 was observed. Somatic, immune and clinical correlates of response to PD-L1 blockade with atezolizumab in urothelial cancer were the focus of an exploratory multi-omic analysis. Pretreatment tumor samples, along with matched peripheral blood serially collected before and after atezolizumab treatment, were subjected to TCR sequencing. Durable clinical benefit was defined as progression-free survival longer than 6 months, and TCR features were also tested against progression-free and overall survival. Whole exome sequencing and RNA sequencing of pretreatment tumors were performed alongside TCR sequencing in the same patients. Some ten patients reached durable clinical benefit, while some 19 patients did not. Pretreatment blood TCR-seq was available for twenty-nine patients, at least one posttreatment blood collection was obtained for roughly 25 patients, and tumor TCR-seq was available for roughly 25 patients.

Concerning this clone: The antigen this receptor binds is unknown. It has no much larger one-base neighbor in the sample; base qualities were not kept.

A total of roughly 30 patients with locally advanced or metastatic urothelial carcinoma, treated at Memorial Sloan Kettering on a trial protocol, made up the cohort. Peripheral blood mononuclear cells were collected pretreatment and during treatment, with between 1 and 8 total time points per patient. The Qiagen DNeasy Blood extraction kit was used to purify genomic DNA from total PBMCs and from tumor samples. PBMCs were collected pretreatment and during treatment and were isolated and stored as previously described. To estimate absolute template abundance from read counts, synthetic TCR analog templates were spiked into each PCR. The immunoSEQ assay was used to amplify TCRbeta CDR3 regions from genomic DNA with bias-controlled V and J gene primers. Sequencing of rearranged TCRbeta segments was done at approximately 20X coverage. Per the authors' processing: Sequencing errors were corrected by clustering and CDR3s were annotated against IMGT to assign V, D and J genes. Out-of-frame and stop-codon sequences were excluded, and only productive TCRbeta rearrangements were used in downstream analyses. To compute clonality, Shannon entropy was normalized by the log of the number of unique productive sequences and then subtracted from one. Clones differing between time points or between blood and tumor were identified using Fisher's exact test with Benjamini-Hochberg correction, with an adjusted p below 0.01 applied as the threshold. The clones in this table, taken by TCRdb from immuneACCESS, are in-frame only. Not every clone is retained; where verified, under half of the shortfall comes from an unresolved V gene, and the cause of the rest is unknown. That table is the source of V, J and clone size, and D and trimming were worked out from the DNA. The sample table contains under 55,000 clones; only one count was recorded for roughly 84% of them. About 5.8% of the sample rests with the top ten.

CDR1 and CDR2 are drawn from the germline V gene: SGHRS, YFSETQ. V drops 2 bases and J drops 7 bases, leaving 9 bases in between. From its cysteine to its phenylalanine, the CDR3 spans 13 amino acids. The read is trimmed to its CDR3 DNA, 39 bases read in frame from base 1. Points the paper makes about the study in general: Greater expansion of tumor-associated TCR clones in peripheral blood 3 weeks after the start of treatment was observed in patients with durable benefit (n of about 21, p = 0.022). Because of the small sample size (n ≈ 29) and the many exploratory analyses performed, the results are intended to be regarded as hypothesis-generating. A pretreatment peripheral blood TCR clonality below the median was linked to improved progression-free and overall survival.

This receptor chain uses TRBV5-1 and TRBJ2-2; 6 matching bases give a weak D call of TRBD2. Material: PBMCs, obtained around atezolizumab (anti-PD-L1) treatment. This receptor was identified in a middle-aged man with urothelial cancer. The nucleotide sequence is given as TGCGCCAGCAGCTTCGGGGGTGGCGGGGAGCTGTTTTTT. Translated, this gives CASSFGGGGELFF.